The clone carrying this T cell receptor beta chain was detected once. The record originates from a study of blood T cell repertoires in COVID-19. How the authors handled the data: The assay estimated nucleated cells by amplifying reference gene primers. The method was immunoSEQ multiplex PCR; TCRdb's version includes in-frame clones alone and lacks a portion of them. That table gives V, J and clone size, and the DNA gave D and trimming. The data contain 99,000 or so clones, about 75% of them singletons. This CDR3 contains 13 residues. Per germline, CDR1 MDHEN and CDR2 SYDVKM. V dropped 4 bases and J dropped 6 bases, with 12 bases sitting between them.

The sequence came from a woman aged 70 to 79 with acute or convalescent COVID-19. The chain recombines TRBV28 with TRBJ1-1; a possible D gene is TRBD1 (6 bases). The sequenced sample consisted of peripheral blood. DNA for the CDR3: TGTGCCAGCAGTTCACCACAGGGCCCTGAAGCTTTCTTT. Translated, it gives CASSSPQGPEAFF. Full variable domain (missing parts from reference TRBV28 and TRBJ1-1): DVKVTQSSRYLVKRTGEKVFLECVQDMDHENMFWYRQDPGLGLRLIYFSYDVKMKEKGDIPEGYSVSREKKERFSLILESASTNQTSMYLCASSSPQGPEAFFGQGTRLTVV.